The 25 T cell receptor beta chains in this list originate from one sample, sequenced in a study of CXCR3-negative and CXCR3-positive naive CD8 T cells (dated by TCRdb to between 2018 and 2021). Sequencing used a NextSeq 550. The Human TCR Profiling Kit (MiLaboratory) was used to prepare UMI-labeled 5' RACE TRB cDNA libraries. The reads went through TCRdb reprocessing, and each CDR3 protein sequence gets one entry with no DNA. The data table for this sample lists 60,000 to 65,000 distinct CDR3 sequences. About 0.8% of the sample goes to the ten largest clones. Their recognized antigens are unknown. General findings and caveats noted by the study authors: TRB CDR3s from CXCR3-positive naive cells showed higher hydrophobicity (lower Kidera factor 4), lower energy, and higher strength and volume indices than CXCR3-negative naive cells.

The sequencing input was naive CXCR3+ CD8+ T cells from blood. The cell subset or site label corresponds to: CD45RO-CCR7+CD27+CD95- naive CD8+ T cells expressing CXCR3 (TNR3+). The source of these receptors is a human donor in good health. Some clones in this sample may be carry-over from other donors' samples.

V gene TRBV7-2 combines with J gene TRBJ1-2; TCRdb designates TRBD1, a call that cannot be tested without DNA. Germline CDR1 reads SGHTA; CDR2 reads FQGNSA. This CDR3 has 18 residues. The CDR3 spells CASSLSGPGQSKLGGYTF.

The chain has TRBV4-3 and TRBJ2-7; TCRdb's D gene call, TRBD2, goes unchecked for lack of DNA. Germline CDR1 reads LGHNA; CDR2 reads YSLEER. This CDR3 spans 15 amino acids. CDR3 in amino acids: CASSQVAGGFYEQYF.

This chain joins TRBV6-5 and TRBJ2-5; no DNA is available, so the TRBD2 call from TCRdb remains unchecked. This CDR3 region has 17 residues. Germline values: CDR1 MNHEY, CDR2 SVGAGI. CDR3 protein: CASSYEGLAGGPETQYF.

This chain joins TRBV29-1 and TRBJ2-2; TCRdb proposes TRBD1, but this gene call is untestable without DNA. Germline CDR1 reads SQVTM; CDR2 reads ANQGSEA. CDR3 length equals 15 residues. The CDR3 here is CSVDFGTAYTGELLF.

This chain links TRBV19 with TRBJ2-1; TCRdb outputs TRBD2, but without DNA this stays unchecked. This CDR3 is 17 amino acids long. From germline, CDR1 is LNHDA and CDR2 SQIVND (reference sequence). The CDR3 is CASSITSGGYFYNEQFF.

The chain is built from TRBV20-1 and TRBJ2-7; TCRdb proposes TRBD1, but this gene call is untestable without DNA. The CDR3 has 13 amino acids. Per germline, CDR1 DFQATT and CDR2 SNEGSKA (reference sequence). CDR3 residues: CSAAPDPLAEQYF.

The chain employs TRBV7-6 and TRBJ1-5. Per germline, CDR1 SGHVS and CDR2 FNYEAQ. There are 13 residues in the CDR3. CDR3: CASSSWILGPQHF.

The genes are TRBV18 and TRBJ2-7; TCRdb calls TRBD1, which cannot be checked without DNA. Germline CDR1 reads KGHSH; CDR2 reads LQKENI. The CDR3 extends over 14 amino acids. Here the CDR3 reads CASSLGQTRDEQYF.

The V gene is TRBV28, the J gene TRBJ1-4. CDR1 is MDHEN, CDR2 SYDVKM, per germline. The CDR3 covers 13 residues. The CDR3 protein is CASSQRSREKLFF.

The rearrangement links TRBV27 to TRBJ2-3; TCRdb lists TRBD1, though no DNA is available to test this call. This CDR3 region has 14 residues. Germline CDR1 and CDR2: MNHEY and SMNVEV (reference sequence). CDR3 sequence: CASRTGPSTDTQYF.

The rearrangement joins TRBV20-1 to TRBJ1-2; TCRdb lists TRBD1, though no DNA is available to test this call. CDR3 length: 12 amino acids. Germline CDR1 is DFQATT and CDR2 is SNEGSKA (reference sequence). The CDR3 loop reads CSASREHYGYTF.

The genes are TRBV5-5 and TRBJ2-7; the D call of TRBD1 rests on TCRdb alone, since no DNA is present to check it. This CDR3 spans 16 amino acids. Germline CDR1 is SGHKS and CDR2 is YYEKEE (reference sequence). CDR3 protein: CASIVYPGIGGYEQYF. The full variable domain, completed using reference TRBV5-5 and TRBJ2-7, is DAGVTQSPTHLIKTRGQQVTLRCSPISGHKSVSWYQQVLGQGPQFIFQYYEKEERGRGNFPDRFSARQFPNYSSELNVNALLLGDSALYLCASIVYPGIGGYEQYFGPGTRLTVT.

The J gene is TRBJ2-7, the V gene TRBV12-3 or TRBV12-4; TCRdb's assignment of TRBD1 cannot be checked, as there is no DNA. The CDR3 runs to 14 residues. The CDR3 sequence: CASSQFLGVYEQYF.

The chain couples TRBV7-6 to TRBJ1-5; without DNA, the TCRdb call of TRBD1 cannot be checked. In germline, CDR1 is SGHVS, CDR2 FNYEAQ. The length of the CDR3 is 14 residues. CDR3 loop: CASSLRQGSRPQHF.

V gene TRBV19 combines with J gene TRBJ2-7; TCRdb names TRBD1, which stays unverified in the absence of DNA. Germline loops: CDR1 LNHDA, CDR2 SQIVND (reference sequence). The CDR3 has 14 amino acids. The CDR3 region is CASSGTGEPYEQYF.

The rearrangement joins TRBV4-2 to TRBJ2-6; lacking DNA, the TRBD2 call made by TCRdb goes unchecked. Germline V lookup: CDR1 LGHNA, CDR2 YNFKEQ. This CDR3 is built from 17 residues. CDR3 residues: CASSQVPGLTGANVLTF.

This chain links TRBV6-2 or TRBV6-3 with TRBJ2-3; TCRdb picks TRBD1, but there is no DNA to check that call. Germline V gene sequence: CDR1 MNHEY, CDR2 SVGEGT. CDR3 length: 14 residues. The CDR3 sequence is CASTGGASTDTQYF.

V and J are TRBV4-3 and TRBJ2-1; the D gene TCRdb calls, TRBD1, cannot be checked with no DNA. The CDR3 spans 16 residues. CDR1 and CDR2 (germline): LGHNA, YSLEER. The CDR3 loop reads CASSQDREPNYNEQFF.

The genes are TRBV6-5 and TRBJ2-1; TCRdb's D gene call, TRBD1, goes unchecked for lack of DNA. The germline CDR1 and CDR2 sequences are MNHEY and SVGAGI. The CDR3 has 14 amino acids. CDR3: CASSYEGADNEQFF.

The chain carries TRBV19 and TRBJ2-7; TCRdb indicates TRBD2, and absent DNA this call remains unverified. The CDR3 extends over 16 amino acids. Germline loops: CDR1 LNHDA, CDR2 SQIVND (reference sequence). Here the CDR3 reads CASSIGGRPGTYEQYF.

CDR3 sequence: CASSFVAGGLIGIGYEKLFF. J is TRBJ1-4 and V is TRBV12-3 or TRBV12-4; the TRBD1 assignment by TCRdb is unverifiable without DNA. The CDR3 is made up of 20 amino acids.

The V gene is TRBV25-1, the J gene TRBJ1-4; without DNA, the TCRdb call of TRBD1 cannot be checked. The CDR3 consists of 15 residues. Germline V gene sequence: CDR1 MGHDK, CDR2 SYGVNS. CDR3 in amino acids: CASSEYQGAREKLFF. Drawing the rest from reference TRBV25-1 and TRBJ1-4, the complete variable domain is EADIYQTPRYLVIGTGKKITLECSQTMGHDKMYWYQQDPGMELHLIHYSYGVNSTEKGDLSSESTVSRIRTEHFPLTLESARPSHTSQYLCASSEYQGAREKLFFGSGTQLSVL.

The CDR3 loop reads CASSLNPTGGSYEQYF. The J gene is TRBJ2-7, the V gene TRBV27; no DNA is available, so the TRBD1 call from TCRdb remains unchecked. Per the germline V gene, CDR1 is MNHEY and CDR2 is SMNVEV (reference sequence). The CDR3 runs to 16 residues.

This chain uses TRBV23-1 with TRBJ1-5. TRBV23-1 is reported as an ORF; its role is uncertain. The CDR3 is made up of 15 amino acids. Here the CDR3 reads CASSQSTASNQPQHF.

The rearrangement links TRBV7-2 to TRBJ2-1. Per germline, CDR1 SGHTA and CDR2 FQGNSA. The CDR3 runs to 12 residues. CDR3 protein: CASSFGPNEQFF.